Described below is a single T cell receptor (beta chain) sequence and its context. Data came from immunoSEQ multiplex PCR; TCRdb stores just in-frame clones and leaves some out. The sample lists fewer than 300,000 clones; 82% were seen once. The CDR3 is 15 residues long. Germline CDR1 reads LNHNV; CDR2 reads YYDKDF (reference sequence). V was cut by 3 bases and J by 1 base, with 10 bases left in between. This sample was taken from a study of blood T cell repertoires in COVID-19. The chain employs TRBV15 and TRBJ1-5; D may be TRBD1 (6 bases). The sequenced sample consisted of peripheral blood. The sequence was collected from a woman younger than 35 with acute or convalescent COVID-19. Here the CDR3 reads CATSRSGTSNQPQHF. The CDR3 region has the DNA TGTGCCACCAGCAGGTCCGGGACAAGCAATCAGCCCCAGCATTTT.